These 24 T cell receptor beta chains came from one sample sequenced in a study of read filtering for tumor transcriptome and immune sequencing. This library used 300 to 450 ng RNA and molecular barcoded adaptors spanning alpha/delta and beta/gamma chains. Each CDR3 protein gets one entry after TCRdb re-called the reads with MiXCR. The sample has 93,000 or so distinct CDR3 sequences, approximately 21% seen once. Sequencing used a population of CD138-negative cells sorted from bone marrow. These receptors were collected from a donor over 35 with multiple myeloma.

Of note for this clonotype: This may come from a read error, since a much larger clone is one base off. DNA of the CDR3: TGTGCCATCAGTGAGAGCGGGGGGACGGGGGAGCAGTACTTC. Translated, it gives CAISESGGTGEQYF. The chain recombines TRBV10-3 with TRBJ2-7; 9 bases are shared with TRBD2. The CDR3 contains 14 residues. Germline V gene lookup returns CDR1 ENHRY and CDR2 SYGVKD. V was clipped by 2 bases and J by 7 bases; unmatched bases: 6.

V is TRBV7-2 and J is TRBJ2-5; TRBD1 is a possible D gene (5 bases). Germline CDR1 reads SGHTA; CDR2 reads FQGNSA. Trimming pared 5 bases from V and 5 bases from J, leaving 12 bases between. The CDR3 has 13 amino acids. CDR3 sequence reads: CASSRDRHETQYF. In DNA, the CDR3 is TGTGCCAGCAGCAGAGACAGACACGAGACCCAGTACTTC.

Turning to this clonotype: This could be a read error, since a much larger clone is one nucleotide away. The chain has TRBV28 and TRBJ1-6; the D is unclear. This CDR3 contains 14 residues. Germline V CDR1 and CDR2: MDHEN, SYDVKM. The CDR3 sequence: CATLRTPYSSPLHF. The CDR3 coding sequence is TGTGCCACCCTGAGGACCCCCTATAGTTCACCCCTCCACTTT.

This clonotype was seen only a few times. The chain combines TRBV5-1 with TRBJ2-7; D call uncertain. Germline lookup yields CDR1 SGHRS and CDR2 YFSETQ. Trimming took off 4 bases at V and 2 bases at J, with 10 bases between the two ends. The CDR3 length is 13 residues. The CDR3 protein is CASSLDATYEQYF. CDR3 nucleotides: TGCGCCAGCAGCCTGGACGCAACCTACGAGCAGTACTTC.

This clonotype has a count of ten or more. The DNA of the CDR3 is TGTGCCAGCACCCCGGGACAGGGCTATAGCAATCAGCCCCAGCATTTT. This encodes CASTPGQGYSNQPQHF. This chain joins TRBV12-3 or TRBV12-4 and TRBJ1-5; 9 nucleotides line up with TRBD1. V lost 7 bases and J lost 0; bases outside the gene matches: 7. CDR3 size: 16 residues.

There are many counts of this clonotype. The chain combines TRBV7-8 with TRBJ2-5; 8 bases map to TRBD2. The CDR3 spans 16 residues. Germline V lookup: CDR1 SGHVS, CDR2 FQNEAQ. Unmatched junction bases numbered 9, after V lost 4 bases and J lost 2 bases. CDR3 loop: CASSSRTSLIQETQYF. Here the CDR3 DNA reads TGTGCCAGCAGCTCCCGGACTAGCTTGATTCAAGAGACCCAGTACTTC.

This clonotype was counted once. A much larger clonotype is one base distant, so this may be a read error. The chain joins TRBV9 to TRBJ1-4; possible D gene TRBD1, 6 bases. Trimming took off 0 bases at V and 13 bases at J, with 19 bases between the two ends. The CDR3 runs to 15 residues. Germline CDR1 SGDLS, CDR2 YYNGEE. In DNA, the CDR3 is TGTGCCAGCAGCGTAGCGGGGAGGACAGACGGAAGACTGTTTTTT. It is translated as CASSVAGRTDGRLFF.

This clonotype was observed many times. This chain links TRBV11-2 with TRBJ2-7, with D possibly called TRBD1 or TRBD2 (6 bases each). Germline lookup yields CDR1 SGHAT and CDR2 FQNNGV. V was trimmed by 1 base and J by 7 bases, leaving 17 bases between them. The CDR3 runs to 15 residues. CDR3 sequence (DNA): TGTGCCAGCAGCTTAGGCGGTGCGACAGGAGGGGAGCAGTACTTC. Protein product: CASSLGGATGGEQYF.

This clonotype has a count of ten or more. This chain joins TRBV5-1 and TRBJ1-4; the D gene is possibly TRBD1 (5 bases). Per the germline V gene, CDR1 is SGHRS and CDR2 is YFSETQ. The CDR3 contains 15 residues. Trimming took off 0 bases at V and 8 bases at J, with 14 bases between the two ends. In DNA form, the CDR3 reads TGCGCCAGCAGCTTGGGATTCGGGGCAGGCGAAAAACTGTTTTTT. This codes for CASSLGFGAGEKLFF.

The table lists this clonotype with many counts. This chain connects TRBV10-3 to TRBJ2-3; no clear D gene. Trimming left V 5 bases short and J 0 bases short, with 6 bases between. CDR1 is ENHRY, CDR2 SYGVKD, per germline. This CDR3 is 13 amino acids long. CDR3 bases: TGTGCCATCAGTTTCGGGAGCACAGATACGCAGTATTTT. It encodes CAISFGSTDTQYF.

This clonotype was recorded many times. The rearrangement links TRBV5-1 to TRBJ2-3, with a weak D call TRBD1 (7 bases). Germline CDR1 SGHRS, CDR2 YFSETQ. The CDR3 extends over 15 amino acids. The V gene lost 2 bases and the J gene lost 1 base, with 11 bases spanning the gap. The CDR3 reads CASSFGGGGTDTQYF. DNA for the CDR3: TGCGCCAGCAGCTTTGGAGGGGGCGGCACAGATACGCAGTATTTT. The full variable domain, completed using reference TRBV5-1 and TRBJ2-3, is KAGVTQTPRYLIKTRGQQVTLSCSPISGHRSVSWYQQTPGQGLQFLFEYFSETQRNKGNFPGRFSGRQFSNSRSEMNVSTLELGDSALYLCASSFGGGGTDTQYFGPGTRLTVL.

This clonotype was found many times. The chain has TRBV2 and TRBJ2-5, with D uncertain. The V gene's germline CDR1 is SNHLY and CDR2 FYNNEI. V lost 3 bases and J lost 0, with 2 bases in between. This CDR3 has 12 residues. In DNA, the CDR3 is TGTGCCAGCAGTGACAACCAAGAGACCCAGTACTTC. This translates into CASSDNQETQYF.

A word on this clonotype: A much larger clonotype is one base distant, so this may be a read error. The chain joins TRBV24-1 to TRBJ2-3; 9 bases are shared with TRBD2. The CDR3 contains 17 residues. V lost 2 bases to trimming and J lost 2 bases; unmatched junction nucleotides: 7. Germline loops: CDR1 KGHDR, CDR2 SFDVKD. CDR3 bases: TGTGCCACCAGTGATTATAAGCGGGGGGCCTACACAGATACGCAGTATTTT. This sequence encodes CATSDYKRGAYTDTQYF.

This clonotype was detected many times. V usage is TRBV20-1 and J usage is TRBJ1-5; D remains unclear. V was cut by 3 bases and J by 1 base, with 7 bases left in between. The CDR3 contains 13 residues. Germline V gene sequence: CDR1 DFQATT, CDR2 SNEGSKA (reference sequence). The CDR3 spells CSARPGSNQPQHF. CDR3 coding DNA: TGCAGTGCTAGGCCCGGGAGCAATCAGCCCCAGCATTTT.

The chain uses TRBV5-1 and TRBJ2-7; TRBD1 is a possible D gene (7 bases). CDR1 SGHRS and CDR2 YFSETQ come from the germline V gene. V was trimmed by 0 bases and J by 3 bases, leaving 10 bases between them. The CDR3 runs 14 residues. Here the CDR3 reads CASSLVQGGYEQYF. The DNA of the CDR3 is TGCGCCAGCAGCTTGGTTCAGGGGGGCTACGAGCAGTACTTC.

This sequence joins TRBV6-1 and TRBJ1-5; 11 nucleotides align to TRBD1. The trim removed 3 bases at V and 5 bases at J, leaving 3 bases unmatched. CDR1 and CDR2 (germline): MNHNS, SASEGT. This CDR3 has 15 amino acids. CDR3 loop: CASSDGTGGYQPQHF. The CDR3 DNA follows: TGTGCCAGCAGTGATGGGACAGGGGGATATCAGCCCCAGCATTTT.

This clonotype was observed many times. The V call is TRBV27, the J call TRBJ2-2, with TRBD2 matching over 9 bases. V shed 5 bases, J shed 0 bases, and the junction held 4 bases outside the gene matches. The CDR3 consists of 16 residues. Germline V lookup: CDR1 MNHEY, CDR2 SMNVEV (reference sequence). CDR3 region: CASSPAGGSNTGELFF. Here the CDR3 DNA reads TGTGCCAGCAGTCCTGCGGGGGGGTCGAACACCGGGGAGCTGTTTTTT.

This clonotype was observed at least ten times. The chain is built from TRBV10-1 and TRBJ2-1; TRBD2 matches 10 bases. Germline CDR1 WNHNN, CDR2 SYGVQD (reference sequence). CDR3 length equals 15 residues. J gave up 4 bases and V 6 bases, and 6 bases lay outside the gene matches. CDR3 residues: CASSKRGGRYNEQFF. For the CDR3, the DNA is TGCGCCAGCAGCAAGCGGGGGGGCCGATACAATGAGCAGTTCTTC.

The sample holds a few counts of this clonotype. The rearrangement links TRBV20-1 to TRBJ2-1, with D perhaps assigned TRBD1 or TRBD2 (5 bases each). The CDR3 has 14 amino acids. The germline V and J ends were trimmed by 5 bases and 0 bases, with 11 bases remaining between them. CDR1 is DFQATT, CDR2 SNEGSKA, per germline (reference sequence). CDR3 bases: TGCAGTGCTGCCCGGGACCCCTCCTACAATGAGCAGTTCTTC. Amino acid sequence: CSAARDPSYNEQFF.

There are many counts of this clonotype. V and J are TRBV7-3 and TRBJ2-2; D is undetermined. Germline lookup yields CDR1 SGHTA and CDR2 FQGTGA. V shed 5 bases and J shed 0 bases, with 7 bases lying between them. This CDR3 is built from 14 residues. The CDR3 sequence is CASSASSNTGELFF. The CDR3 DNA sequence: TGTGCCAGCAGCGCTTCTTCGAACACCGGGGAGCTGTTTTTT.

This clonotype was counted a single time. The CDR3 DNA reads TGTGCCAGCAGTTATACAGGAGGCGGGGAGCTGTTTTTT. Protein: CASSYTGGGELFF. The V and J genes are TRBV6-5 and TRBJ2-2; either TRBD1 or TRBD2 may supply D (5 bases each). From germline, CDR1 is MNHEY and CDR2 SVGAGI. The CDR3 runs 13 residues. Trimming took 3 bases from V and 7 from J, leaving 9 bases between them.

As to this clonotype: A read error is possible here, since a much larger clone lies one base away. The chain joins TRBV20-1 to TRBJ1-1, with D unclear. Germline values: CDR1 DFQATT, CDR2 SNEGSKA (reference sequence). The CDR3 totals 12 residues. Written as DNA, the CDR3 is TGCAGTCCCCGTAGCCCTAATACTGAAGCTCTCTTT. It specifies CSPRSPNTEALF.

This clonotype was detected ten times or more. The chain has TRBV19 and TRBJ2-7; 7 nucleotides agree with TRBD1. Germline CDR1 is LNHDA and CDR2 is SQIVND (reference sequence). The CDR3 is made up of 13 amino acids. V trimming: 4 bases; J trimming: 1 base; junction bases outside the gene matches: 1. CDR3 in DNA: TGTGCCAGTAGTAACAGGGGTTCCTACGAGCAGTACTTC. This gives the protein CASSNRGSYEQYF.

This clonotype was detected many times. The chain recombines TRBV5-1 with TRBJ1-1, with TRBD1 as a possible D gene (5 bases). The germline V gene has CDR1 SGHRS and CDR2 YFSETQ. V gave up 4 bases and J gave up 6 bases, with 16 bases separating them. The CDR3 is 14 residues long. CDR3 region: CASSESSGRAEAFF. The DNA for the CDR3 is TGCGCCAGCAGCGAAAGTTCGGGCAGGGCTGAAGCTTTCTTT.